This T cell receptor beta chain was documented in a study of blood T cells in healthy people across ages. Donors gave roughly 9.1 milliliters of peripheral blood apiece. Study outcomes and limitations: The donors' CMV status was not determined, possibly confounding changes in expanded clonotypes. Roughly linearly, TCR beta diversity per million T cells fell as age increased.

Comments on this clonotype: The antigen is undetermined.

V was clipped by 5 bases and J by 1 base; unmatched bases: 11. Germline V CDR1 and CDR2: SGHTA, FQGTGA. The CDR3 contains 17 residues. The second PCR ran about 6 to 11 cycles with a sample-barcoded 5' primer and J-beta primers. TCRdb recomputed calls from the 5' RACE reads with MiXCR, one row per CDR3 protein. The sample lists hundreds of thousands of distinct CDR3 sequences; roughly 43% were seen once. Sample: blood. V gene TRBV7-3 combines with J gene TRBJ1-1; TRBD1 aligns across 9 bases. The sequence came from a man aged 25 to 40 in good health. The CDR3 protein is CASSKGGQGLSNTEAFF. The CDR3 nucleotides read TGTGCCAGCAGCAAAGGGGGACAGGGATTATCGAACACTGAAGCTTTCTTT.